This TCR beta chain stems from a study of OX40 agonist ivuxolimab in advanced cancers. Sequencing was performed with immunoSEQ multiplex PCR; in TCRdb, only in-frame clones are kept and a portion is missing. The sample holds 70,000 to 80,000 clones, about 88% seen once. The CDR3 is 14 amino acids. The germline V gene encodes CDR1 SQVTM and CDR2 ANQGSEA. Germline trimming cut 3 bases from V and 0 bases from J; bases unmatched to any gene: 4. V is TRBV29-1 and J is TRBJ1-2, with 7 bases lining up with TRBD1. The sequencing here drew on CD4+ or CD8+ T cells sorted from blood, taken in a trial of the OX40 agonist ivuxolimab. This sequence was found in an adult with an advanced solid tumor such as melanoma, head and neck, liver or kidney cancer. The CDR3 nucleotides read TGCAGCGTTGATGAGGGGGCGACTAACTATGGCTACACCTTC. Protein sequence: CSVDEGATNYGYTF.